Listed here are 26 T cell receptor beta chains from one sample, sequenced in a study of T-cell memory formation after mild COVID-19. TCRdb re-derived calls from the 5' RACE reads in MiXCR, one entry per CDR3 protein. The data show under 300,000 distinct CDR3 sequences, around 8% seen once. Material for sequencing was PBMCs or a T cell subset sorted from them (not recorded which). The receptor set was obtained from a young man who had mild COVID-19 (a few samples of this study predate the infection). Cell type and time point are not known.

This clonotype came up a few times. The J gene is TRBJ2-4, the V gene TRBV5-1, with D perhaps TRBD2 (6 bases). The CDR3 is 17 residues long. V lost 1 base, J lost 3 bases, and 17 bases lay in between. Germline-derived CDR1 and CDR2 are SGHRS and YFSETQ. The CDR3 loop is CASSLLGRGVGKNIQYF. CDR3 coding DNA: TGCGCCAGCAGCTTGCTGGGGCGGGGCGTAGGCAAAAACATTCAGTACTTC.

Comment on this clonotype: Being one base from a much bigger clone, this may be a read error. This chain links TRBV20-1 with TRBJ1-5; a possible D gene is TRBD1 (6 bases). The CDR3 totals 17 residues. From germline, CDR1 is DFQATT and CDR2 SNEGSKA (reference sequence). The DNA of the CDR3 is TGCAGTGCCAGAAGACAGGCGCTACGCGGTGGCAATCAGCCCAAGCATTTT. It encodes CSARRQALRGGNQPKHF.

The V and J genes are TRBV3-1 and TRBJ1-5, with TRBD1 matching over 7 bases. CDR1 is LGHDT, CDR2 YNNKEL, per germline (reference sequence). V dropped 3 bases and J dropped 6; count of bases not matched to a gene: 5. This CDR3 has 14 amino acids. The CDR3 loop is CASSHRQGGQPQHF. The CDR3, as DNA: TGTGCCAGCAGCCATAGACAGGGTGGTCAGCCCCAGCATTTT.

This clonotype showed up just a few times. The chain uses TRBV7-9 and TRBJ2-6; D is undetermined. This CDR3 contains 15 residues. Germline V gene sequence: CDR1 SEHNR, CDR2 FQNEAQ (reference sequence). Trimming pared 2 bases from V and 2 bases from J, leaving 7 bases between. The CDR3 reads CASSLTTTGANVLTF. The CDR3 DNA is TGTGCCAGCAGCTTAACGACAACTGGGGCCAACGTCCTGACTTTC.

This clonotype was observed at least ten times. The chain has TRBV5-1 and TRBJ2-1, with TRBD1 matching over 7 bases. This CDR3 has 15 amino acids. The ends lost 0 bases at V and 8 bases at J; junction bases unmatched: 8. The germline V gene has CDR1 SGHRS and CDR2 YFSETQ. The DNA of the CDR3 is TGCGCCAGCAGCTTGGAGGCCAGGGGGATCGATGAGCAGTTCTTC. This codes for CASSLEARGIDEQFF.

This clonotype has more than one count but fewer than ten. This sequence joins TRBV12-3 or TRBV12-4 and TRBJ2-6; D is possibly TRBD2 (7 bases). The CDR3 covers 17 residues. The V end lost 4 bases, the J end lost 6 bases, and 19 bases lay between the germline ends. The CDR3 DNA is TGTGCCAGCAGTTCCTGGGAGGGGGGTCGTAAGGCCAACGTCCTGACTTTC. As protein: CASSSWEGGRKANVLTF.

This clonotype was counted a few times. CDR3 residues: CASSRIPGTSGYNEQFF. The CDR3, as DNA: TGCGCCAGCAGCAGGATTCCCGGGACTAGCGGATACAATGAGCAGTTCTTC. The rearrangement links TRBV5-1 to TRBJ2-1; 11 bases match TRBD2. Germline values: CDR1 SGHRS, CDR2 YFSETQ. Trimming took 4 bases from V and 4 from J; bases not matched to a gene: 10. The CDR3 spans 17 residues.

This chain joins TRBV9 and TRBJ2-1; 9 positions agree with TRBD2. This CDR3 has 17 residues. Germline loops: CDR1 SGDLS, CDR2 YYNGEE. V dropped 0 bases and J dropped 4; count of bases not matched to a gene: 8. In nucleotides, the CDR3 is TGTGCCAGCAGCGTAGGGGCCAGCGGGGGGCTTTACAATGAGCAGTTCTTC. The encoded protein is CASSVGASGGLYNEQFF.

This clonotype has a count of ten or more. V usage is TRBV5-1 and J usage is TRBJ2-5; a possible D gene is TRBD1 (5 bases). CDR3 length: 14 amino acids. The V end lost 6 bases, the J end lost 4 bases, and 16 bases lay between the germline ends. Germline CDR1 is SGHRS and CDR2 is YFSETQ. The CDR3 DNA reads TGCGCCAGCACTAGGACATCGGCGGCAGAGACCCAGTACTTC. Translated: CASTRTSAAETQYF. The full variable domain, completed using reference TRBV5-1 and TRBJ2-5, is KAGVTQTPRYLIKTRGQQVTLSCSPISGHRSVSWYQQTPGQGLQFLFEYFSETQRNKGNFPGRFSGRQFSNSRSEMNVSTLELGDSALYLCASTRTSAAETQYFGPGTRLLVL.

The chain carries TRBV12-3 or TRBV12-4 and TRBJ2-3; the D gene is possibly TRBD2 (6 bases). CDR3 length: 13 amino acids. V was pared by 6 bases and J by 4 bases, with 11 bases between. The CDR3 DNA is TGTGCCAGCAGAAAGGGACTGGCAGATACGCAGTATTTT. Protein product: CASRKGLADTQYF.

The genes are TRBV6-5 and TRBJ2-3, with 11 bases fitting TRBD2. The CDR3 contains 16 residues. Germline V gene lookup returns CDR1 MNHEY and CDR2 SVGAGI. The V gene end was trimmed by 4 bases and the J gene end by 5 bases; junction bases not matched to a gene: 8. As DNA, the CDR3 is TGTGCCAGCAGTTTCACTACTAGCGGGGGAGGAGATACGCAGTATTTT. The encoded protein is CASSFTTSGGGDTQYF.

This clonotype was seen repeatedly, ten times or more. The genes are TRBV12-3 or TRBV12-4 and TRBJ2-5, with D unresolved. The V end was cut by 3 bases, the J end by 4 bases, with 6 bases between. The CDR3 totals 12 residues. CDR3 DNA sequence: TGTGCCAGCAGTTTTAAGCGAGAGACCCAGTACTTC. Its protein product is CASSFKRETQYF.

This clonotype was detected only a few times. The V and J genes are TRBV5-1 and TRBJ1-4, with a possible D match to TRBD1 (5 bases). Germline loops: CDR1 SGHRS, CDR2 YFSETQ. The CDR3 loop spans 14 amino acids. V lost 5 bases and J 4 bases, leaving 12 bases between the germline ends. The CDR3 region has the DNA TGCGCCAGCAGTAGCGGGGCCTTTAATGAAAAACTGTTTTTT. It yields the protein CASSSGAFNEKLFF.

This clonotype occurred a few times. The chain carries TRBV11-3 and TRBJ2-1, with 9 bases matching TRBD1. This CDR3 is 16 amino acids long. Trimming removed 5 bases from V and 8 bases from J; junction bases left unmatched: 13. Looked up from germline, CDR1 is SGHNT and CDR2 is YENEEA. The CDR3 is CASSTSVGQGSYEQFF. The CDR3 bases are TGTGCCAGCAGCACTAGCGTGGGACAGGGTTCATATGAGCAGTTCTTC.

This clonotype was seen repeatedly, ten times or more. This chain joins TRBV11-2 and TRBJ2-5; weak D call: TRBD2 (7 bases). Trimming took off 5 bases at V and 3 bases at J, with 19 bases between the two ends. This CDR3 region has 16 residues. From germline, CDR1 is SGHAT and CDR2 FQNNGV. CDR3 region: CASSLPIGGQKETQYF. CDR3 in DNA: TGTGCCAGCAGCCTGCCGATCGGGGGGCAAAAAGAGACCCAGTACTTC.

The V call is TRBV7-2, the J call TRBJ2-1; 8 bases map to TRBD2. Trimming cost V 5 bases and J 2 bases; bases outside gene matches: 5. CDR3 length: 15 residues. CDR1 and CDR2 from the germline V gene are SGHTA and FQGNSA. CDR3: CASSQAGGAYNEQFF. CDR3 in DNA: TGTGCCAGCAGCCAGGCGGGGGGAGCCTACAATGAGCAGTTCTTC.

The chain combines TRBV24-1 with TRBJ2-1; 11 nucleotides agree with TRBD2. Trimming cost V 5 bases and J 8 bases; bases outside gene matches: 7. CDR1 is KGHDR and CDR2 is SFDVKD in the germline V gene. This CDR3 spans 15 amino acids. The DNA of the CDR3 is TGTGCCACCAGTGCTACTAGCGGGGGAGGCGATGAGCAGTTCTTC. Translated: CATSATSGGGDEQFF.

CDR3 sequence reads: CASSEALGRGEQYF. DNA for the CDR3: TGTGCCAGCAGTGAAGCGCTTGGCAGGGGCGAGCAGTACTTC. This sequence joins TRBV2 and TRBJ2-7; D may be TRBD1 (6 bases). V was clipped by 0 bases and J by 6 bases, with 12 bases between them. The CDR3 is 14 residues long. Germline lookup yields CDR1 SNHLY and CDR2 FYNNEI.

The rearrangement links TRBV12-3 or TRBV12-4 to TRBJ2-7; D remains unclear. With 1 base removed from V and 9 bases from J, the gap between germline ends came to 13 bases. This CDR3 is 13 amino acids long. The CDR3 DNA follows: TGTGCCAGCAGTTTAGGGACCTTGGCCATGCAGTACGTC. It is translated as CASSLGTLAMQYV.

This clonotype showed up just a few times. The V gene is TRBV12-3 or TRBV12-4, the J gene TRBJ1-5; the match to TRBD1 covers 7 bases. The CDR3 consists of 17 residues. V was pared by 4 bases and J by 0 bases, with 9 bases of the junction left unmatched. In DNA, the CDR3 is TGTGCCAGCAGTTCAGGGACAGAGGTCTATAGCAATCAGCCCCAGCATTTT. Encoded protein: CASSSGTEVYSNQPQHF.

The V and J genes are TRBV5-1 and TRBJ1-6; TRBD1 might be the D (5 bases). Trimming left V 0 bases short and J 8 bases short, with 12 bases between. The CDR3 extends over 15 amino acids. Germline CDR1 SGHRS, CDR2 YFSETQ. The CDR3 DNA follows: TGCGCCAGCAGCTTGGATCCCAGGGCCGATTCACCCCTCCACTTT. It is translated as CASSLDPRADSPLHF. Filled out from reference TRBV5-1 and TRBJ1-6, the complete variable domain reads KAGVTQTPRYLIKTRGQQVTLSCSPISGHRSVSWYQQTPGQGLQFLFEYFSETQRNKGNFPGRFSGRQFSNSRSEMNVSTLELGDSALYLCASSLDPRADSPLHFGNGTRLTVT.

This clonotype was detected only a few times. The rearrangement links TRBV6-2 or TRBV6-3 to TRBJ1-4; the D gene is possibly TRBD1 (6 bases). CDR3 length: 15 amino acids. Germline V gene data show CDR1 as MNHEY and CDR2 as SVGEGT. Trimming removed 6 bases from V and 8 bases from J, with 19 bases in between. The CDR3 DNA reads TGTGCCAGCAGCACACCTAGGGGGGCTACCGAAAAACTGTTTTTT. As protein: CASSTPRGATEKLFF.

The rearrangement links TRBV7-3 to TRBJ2-3, with no clear D. CDR1 SGHTA and CDR2 FQGTGA come from the germline V gene. V lost 1 base and J lost 5, with 10 bases in between. The CDR3 totals 14 residues. The CDR3 DNA is TGTGCCAGCAGCTTAATGGGTCCCCGAGATACGCAGTATTTT. Translation: CASSLMGPRDTQYF. The variable domain in full, completed from reference TRBV7-3 and TRBJ2-3, reads GAGVSQTPSNKVTEKGKYVELRCDPISGHTALYWYRQSLGQGPEFLIYFQGTGAADDSGLPNDRFFAVRPEGSVSTLKIQRTERGDSAVYLCASSLMGPRDTQYFGPGTRLTVL.

This clonotype was picked up a small number of times. The chain couples TRBV11-2 to TRBJ1-6; D uncertain. Trimming pared 3 bases from V and 9 bases from J, leaving 6 bases between. Germline CDR1 and CDR2: SGHAT and FQNNGV. The CDR3 is made up of 12 amino acids. CDR3 residues: CASSLLGSPLHF. The CDR3 bases are TGTGCCAGCAGCTTGCTGGGTTCACCCCTCCACTTT.

This clonotype was found a few times. V gene TRBV6-5 combines with J gene TRBJ1-1; D unclear. This CDR3 has 15 amino acids. Germline loops: CDR1 MNHEY, CDR2 SVGAGI. V was cut by 5 bases and J by 2 bases, with 15 bases left in between. The CDR3 DNA reads TGTGCCAGCAGTCGCTCTAAGGCGGGAAACACTGAAGCTTTCTTT. This encodes CASSRSKAGNTEAFF.

This clonotype was seen a few times. The rearrangement links TRBV6-2 or TRBV6-3 to TRBJ2-1, with 9 bases that match TRBD2. This CDR3 is 14 amino acids long. The junction had 10 bases not matched to a gene; V was cut back by 7 bases and J by 9 bases. Per the germline V gene, CDR1 is MNHEY and CDR2 is SVGEGT. DNA for the CDR3: TGTGCCAGCACCGGGACTAGCCCCCTGGCTGAGCAGTTCTTC. It specifies CASTGTSPLAEQFF.